The clone carrying this T cell receptor beta chain was observed a handful of times. Its cognate antigen is unknown. The PCR ran on 60 Vbeta and 13 Jbeta primers. The method was immunoSEQ multiplex PCR; TCRdb's version includes in-frame clones alone and lacks a portion of them. In the table there are 80,000 to 90,000 clones, approximately 80% of which are singletons. The record originates from a study of cytomegalovirus exposure and HLA in healthy donors. General observations from the study: There were some public TCRs occurring in many donors, but most TCR sequences were rare.

Germline assignment: CDR1 SGDLS and CDR2 YYNGEE. This CDR3 comprises 15 residues. The V end was cut by 3 bases, the J end by 0 bases, with 11 bases between. The chain is built from TRBV9 and TRBJ2-3, with a weak D call TRBD1 (6 bases). Sample: PBMCs. The sequence derives from a woman aged 30 to 39 in good health and CMV-seronegative. CDR3 region: CASSARDISTDTQYF. In DNA form, the CDR3 reads TGTGCCAGCAGCGCCCGGGACATTAGCACAGATACGCAGTATTTT.